The 2 T cell receptor beta chains reported below all come from one sample, sequenced in a study of T cell responses to AZD1222 COVID-19 vaccine. TCRdb's table, derived via immunoSEQ multiplex PCR, lists solely in-frame clones and lacks some. The table records 98,000 or so clones, just over 85% of them present only once. Here the sequenced sample was peripheral blood, taken on day 0 of AZD1222 vaccination. Receptors originate from an adult in good health.

On this clone: A junction end diverges from the germline sequence, so it may reflect a read error. The sample contains more than one DNA sequence encoding this CDR3. The chain carries TRBV18 and TRBJ2-7; 7 bases line up with TRBD1. Germline lookup yields CDR1 KGHSH and CDR2 LQKENI. CDR3 size: 14 residues. CDR3 sequence reads: CASSPPGQTYEQYF. Written as DNA, the CDR3 is TGTGCCAGCTCCCCACCGGGACAGACCTACGAGCAGTACTTC.

The chain uses TRBV7-2 and TRBJ2-2; 8 nucleotides match TRBD2. The germline V gene has CDR1 SGHTA and CDR2 FQGNSA. There are 15 residues in the CDR3. With 8 bases clipped from V and 6 bases from J, the junction kept 11 bases outside the gene matches. The CDR3 bases are TGTGCCAGCGGAAGAGGTGGTAGCGGGGCCGGGGAGCTGTTTTTT. This encodes CASGRGGSGAGELFF. Combining the CDR3 with reference TRBV7-2 and TRBJ2-2 gives the whole variable domain GAGVSQSPSNKVTEKGKDVELRCDPISGHTALYWYRQSLGQGLEFLIYFQGNSAPDKSGLPSDRFSAERTGGSVSTLTIQRTQQEDSAVYLCASGRGGSGAGELFFGEGSRLTVL.